The T cell receptor (beta chain) described here comes from a study of T cell responses to AZD1222 COVID-19 vaccine. The CDR3 is 15 residues long. Germline CDR1 reads MNHEY; CDR2 reads SMNVEV (reference sequence). The V end lost 2 bases, the J end lost 0 bases, and 5 bases lay between the germline ends. The protocol was immunoSEQ multiplex PCR, while the TCRdb copy is restricted to in-frame clones and leaves out a portion. The sample consists of 100,000 to 130,000 clones, about 92% of them appearing once. The sequence was obtained from an adult who received the AZD1222 COVID-19 vaccine. Here the sequenced sample was peripheral blood, taken 28 days after the second AZD1222 dose. This chain joins TRBV27 and TRBJ1-6; D remains unclear. This chain's CDR3 is CASSLVSSYNSPLHF. The CDR3 nucleotides are TGTGCCAGCAGTTTAGTGAGCTCCTATAATTCACCCCTCCACTTT.